These 28 T cell receptor beta chains originate from one sample sequenced in a study of blood T cell repertoires in COVID-19. Repertoires were generated with immunoSEQ multiplex PCR, while TCRdb's copy carries only in-frame clones and drops some. The table includes approximately 270,000 clones, 80% to 90% detected once. The sequencing sample was made of PBMCs or T cells enriched from blood (not recorded which). The receptor source for this set is a woman between 45 and 60 years old who had recovered from COVID-19.

The chain joins TRBV15 to TRBJ2-7; D is possibly TRBD2 (5 bases). Germline assignment: CDR1 LNHNV and CDR2 YYDKDF (reference sequence). The CDR3 is 19 amino acids. V was cut by 4 bases and J by 2 bases, with 27 bases left in between. DNA of the CDR3: TGTGCCACCAGCACGAACCTCCGGGAACATCACCGGCCGCCCTACGAGCAGTACTTC. It is translated as CATSTNLREHHRPPYEQYF.

V gene TRBV7-9 combines with J gene TRBJ2-4; 7 positions agree with TRBD1. Looked up from germline, CDR1 is SEHNR and CDR2 is FQNEAQ (reference sequence). The CDR3 spans 16 residues. The V and J ends lost 3 bases and 1 base, in that order; junction bases with no gene match: 6. The CDR3 protein is CASSFTGDGAKNIQYF. The CDR3 DNA is TGTGCCAGCAGCTTCACAGGGGACGGGGCCAAAAACATTCAGTACTTC.

A remark on this clone: At the DNA level, this CDR3 is encoded by other sequences in the same sample as well. This CDR3 is CASSWDRGNTIYF. CDR3 bases: TGTGCCAGCAGCTGGGACAGGGGAAACACCATATATTTT. V usage is TRBV27 and J usage is TRBJ1-3; 8 bases map to TRBD1. Germline V gene sequence: CDR1 MNHEY, CDR2 SMNVEV (reference sequence). After removal of 6 bases from V and 4 bases from J, the junction contained 2 bases not matched to a gene. The CDR3 has 13 amino acids.

This clone was observed a few times. The chain is built from TRBV12-5 and TRBJ2-7, with TRBD2 matching 11 bases. The CDR3 sequence is 16 residues long. Germline lookup yields CDR1 LGHNT and CDR2 FRNRAP. Unmatched junction bases numbered 11, after V lost 7 bases and J lost 3 bases. The CDR3 bases are TGTGCTAGTGCCCCGGGAGGACTAGCGGGCCACTACGAGCAGTACTTC. Amino acids: CASAPGGLAGHYEQYF.

This chain joins TRBV28 and TRBJ1-2, with no clear D. This CDR3 is 14 amino acids long. Per the germline V gene, CDR1 is MDHEN and CDR2 is SYDVKM. The V gene lost 2 bases and the J gene lost 0 bases, with 7 bases spanning the gap. CDR3 DNA: TGTGCCAGCAGTTTAGTCCAGGCTAACTATGGCTACACCTTC. Protein product: CASSLVQANYGYTF.

V usage is TRBV7-3 and J usage is TRBJ1-1; a weak D match, TRBD1 (6 bases). The CDR3 has 15 amino acids. Trimming shortened V by 2 bases and J by 8 bases, and 18 bases separated the two germline ends. From germline, CDR1 is SGHTA and CDR2 FQGTGA. The CDR3 here is CASSLGGLAVEEAFF. The CDR3 bases are TGTGCCAGCAGCTTAGGGGGGCTAGCGGTCGAGGAAGCTTTCTTT.

This chain joins TRBV19 and TRBJ2-1; 12 nucleotides match TRBD2. The J segment lost 3 bases and the V segment lost 6 bases, leaving 6 bases of the junction unmatched. Germline CDR1 reads LNHDA; CDR2 reads SQIVND (reference sequence). The CDR3 length is 16 residues. The CDR3, as DNA: TGTGCCAGTAGCAACCGACTAGCGGGAGTCTACAATGAGCAGTTCTTC. Encoded protein: CASSNRLAGVYNEQFF. Complete variable domain (other parts from reference TRBV19 and TRBJ2-1): DGGITQSPKYLFRKEGQNVTLSCEQNLNHDAMYWYRQDPGQGLRLIYYSQIVNDFQKGDIAEGYSVSREKKESFPLTVTSAQKNPTAFYLCASSNRLAGVYNEQFFGPGTRLTVL.

V usage is TRBV7-2 and J usage is TRBJ2-7, with a tentative D call TRBD2 (5 bases). CDR1 is SGHTA and CDR2 is FQGNSA in the germline V gene. There are 13 residues in the CDR3. The V end was cut by 0 bases, the J end by 5 bases, with 8 bases between. The CDR3 loop is CASSLAGVNEQYF. The CDR3 DNA is TGTGCCAGCAGCTTAGCGGGAGTCAACGAGCAGTACTTC.

This clone was seen a single time. The chain couples TRBV6-2 or TRBV6-3 to TRBJ1-2; 9 bases map to TRBD1. Germline V gene data show CDR1 as MNHEY and CDR2 as SVGEGT. The CDR3 extends over 14 amino acids. The V gene end was trimmed by 2 bases and the J gene end by 4 bases; junction bases not matched to a gene: 2. Here the CDR3 DNA reads TGTGCCAGCAGTTACGGGACAGGGACCTATGGCTACACCTTC. Translation gives CASSYGTGTYGYTF.

J is TRBJ2-1 and V is TRBV28, with a tentative D call TRBD2 (6 bases). Per the germline V gene, CDR1 is MDHEN and CDR2 is SYDVKM. This CDR3 is 14 amino acids long. Trimming took 2 bases from V and 6 from J, leaving 11 bases between them. CDR3 DNA: TGTGCCAGCAGTTTAAGACTAGACGTCAATGAGCAGTTCTTC. This codes for CASSLRLDVNEQFF. Complete variable domain (other parts from reference TRBV28 and TRBJ2-1): DVKVTQSSRYLVKRTGEKVFLECVQDMDHENMFWYRQDPGLGLRLIYFSYDVKMKEKGDIPEGYSVSREKKERFSLILESASTNQTSMYLCASSLRLDVNEQFFGPGTRLTVL.

This chain joins TRBV18 and TRBJ1-5; 8 bases are shared with TRBD1. CDR1 is KGHSH, CDR2 LQKENI, per germline. After removal of 4 bases from V and 5 bases from J, the junction contained 4 bases not matched to a gene. This CDR3 region has 14 residues. CDR3 region: CASSLVQGDQPQHF. The CDR3 nucleotides are TGTGCCAGCTCACTGGTACAGGGGGATCAGCCCCAGCATTTT.

The chain employs TRBV5-4 and TRBJ1-1; D unresolved. This CDR3 is built from 14 residues. Germline lookup yields CDR1 SGHNT and CDR2 YYREEE (reference sequence). V lost 0 bases to trimming and J lost 0 bases, with 6 bases between them. DNA for the CDR3: TGTGCCAGCAGCTTGGCGGGGATGAACACTGAAGCTTTCTTT. It yields the protein CASSLAGMNTEAFF.

The CDR3 DNA sequence: TGTGCCAGCAGGCTTACCCCATCCGGGACTCAAAATGAGCAGTTCTTC. Amino acids: CASRLTPSGTQNEQFF. This rearrangement joins TRBV27 to TRBJ2-1, with D possibly TRBD2 on 6 matching bases. Deletions cut 6 bases from V and 7 bases from J, with 22 bases between. The CDR3 extends over 16 amino acids. The germline V gene encodes CDR1 MNHEY and CDR2 SMNVEV (reference sequence).

The chain combines TRBV18 with TRBJ1-5, with a weak D call TRBD1 (6 bases). With 2 bases removed from V and 3 bases from J, the gap between germline ends came to 8 bases. The length of the CDR3 is 14 residues. Per the germline V gene, CDR1 is KGHSH and CDR2 is LQKENI. CDR3 nucleotide sequence: TGTGCCAGCTCACCATCAGGGGACAATCAGCCCCAGCATTTT. Translating gives CASSPSGDNQPQHF.

The V call is TRBV7-9, the J call TRBJ1-6, with a tentative D call TRBD1 (5 bases). CDR3 size: 16 residues. Between the trimmed V and J ends, which lost 4 bases and 4 bases, there was a span of 14 bases. Germline loops: CDR1 SEHNR, CDR2 FQNEAQ (reference sequence). CDR3 sequence reads: CASSSDTPGYNSPLHF. CDR3 DNA sequence: TGTGCCAGCAGCTCGGACACTCCTGGATATAATTCACCCCTCCACTTT.

This chain joins TRBV7-3 and TRBJ2-1, with 9 bases aligning to TRBD2. Per germline, CDR1 SGHTA and CDR2 FQGTGA. Trimming cost V 2 bases and J 7 bases; bases outside gene matches: 12. The CDR3 length is 17 residues. The CDR3 DNA reads as TGTGCCAGCAGCTTATGGGTGGCTAGCGGGGTGTGGAATGAGCAGTTCTTC. This encodes CASSLWVASGVWNEQFF.

The chain employs TRBV7-9 and TRBJ1-1, with 7 bases matching TRBD1. V was pared by 5 bases and J by 1 base, with 10 bases of the junction left unmatched. Germline loops: CDR1 SEHNR, CDR2 FQNEAQ (reference sequence). CDR3 length equals 16 residues. The DNA for the CDR3 is TGTGCCAGCAGCGGGCAACCGGGACAGCAGAACACTGAAGCTTTCTTT. Translation: CASSGQPGQQNTEAFF.

The chain uses TRBV15 and TRBJ1-2; D is unclear. CDR3 length: 13 amino acids. CDR1 is LNHNV, CDR2 YYDKDF, per germline (reference sequence). V was shortened by 0 bases and J by 8 bases, with 10 bases between the two germline ends. The CDR3 protein is CATSREGESGYTF. As DNA, the CDR3 is TGTGCCACCAGCAGAGAGGGAGAGTCCGGCTACACCTTC.

This clone was seen only once. The chain joins TRBV7-8 to TRBJ2-5, with 8 bases identical to TRBD1. Germline V gene lookup returns CDR1 SGHVS and CDR2 FQNEAQ. Trimming cost V 5 bases and J 5 bases; bases outside gene matches: 7. The CDR3 consists of 14 residues. The CDR3 loop is CASSQDRVRETQYF. The CDR3 DNA reads as TGTGCCAGCAGCCAGGACAGGGTTCGGGAGACCCAGTACTTC. The full variable domain, in which reference TRBV7-8 and TRBJ2-5 provide the parts outside the CDR3, is GAGVSQSPRYKVAKRGQDVALRCDPISGHVSLFWYQQALGQGPEFLTYFQNEAQLDKSGLPSDRFFAERPEGSVSTLKIQRTQQEDSAVYLCASSQDRVRETQYFGPGTRLLVL.

This chain connects TRBV7-2 to TRBJ1-1; D is ambiguous. Germline V lookup: CDR1 SGHTA, CDR2 FQGNSA. V was cut by 5 bases and J by 7 bases, with 14 bases left in between. This CDR3 comprises 13 residues. This chain's CDR3 is CASSPYPRSEAFF. CDR3 DNA sequence: TGTGCCAGCAGCCCATATCCTCGGAGTGAAGCTTTCTTT.

This chain links TRBV28 with TRBJ1-1; 7 positions agree with TRBD1. V dropped 7 bases and J dropped 2; count of bases not matched to a gene: 7. Germline loops: CDR1 MDHEN, CDR2 SYDVKM. The CDR3 runs 14 residues. Here the CDR3 DNA reads TGTGCCAGCACATTGACAGGGATAAACACTGAAGCTTTCTTT. It is translated as CASTLTGINTEAFF. The full variable domain, completed using reference TRBV28 and TRBJ1-1, is DVKVTQSSRYLVKRTGEKVFLECVQDMDHENMFWYRQDPGLGLRLIYFSYDVKMKEKGDIPEGYSVSREKKERFSLILESASTNQTSMYLCASTLTGINTEAFFGQGTRLTVV.

CDR3 sequence reads: CASSLEGQGVISGNTIYF. The CDR3, as DNA: TGTGCCAGCAGCTTAGAGGGACAGGGGGTAATCTCTGGAAACACCATATATTTT. The V and J genes are TRBV7-2 and TRBJ1-3; 11 nucleotides line up with TRBD1. J lost 0 bases, V lost 1 base, and 5 bases had no gene match. CDR3 size: 18 residues. Germline V CDR1 and CDR2: SGHTA, FQGNSA. Variable domain in full (rest from reference TRBV7-2 and TRBJ1-3): GAGVSQSPSNKVTEKGKDVELRCDPISGHTALYWYRQSLGQGLEFLIYFQGNSAPDKSGLPSDRFSAERTGGSVSTLTIQRTQQEDSAVYLCASSLEGQGVISGNTIYFGEGSWLTVV.

The chain employs TRBV5-1 and TRBJ2-7, with D uncertain. Germline CDR1 and CDR2: SGHRS and YFSETQ. V was pared by 0 bases and J by 0 bases, with 4 bases between. This CDR3 has 13 residues. This chain's CDR3 is CASSLAGSYEQYF. DNA of the CDR3: TGCGCCAGCAGCTTGGCAGGCTCCTACGAGCAGTACTTC.

V gene TRBV19 combines with J gene TRBJ1-5; a possible D gene is TRBD1 (5 bases). This CDR3 has 15 residues. V was trimmed by 6 bases and J by 6 bases, leaving 18 bases between them. Germline values: CDR1 LNHDA, CDR2 SQIVND (reference sequence). The CDR3 region has the DNA TGTGCCAGTAGCTCGGCAGGGCGTTTCGGTCAGCCCCAGCATTTT. Translated, it gives CASSSAGRFGQPQHF.

The chain carries TRBV5-1 and TRBJ1-3; unclear D gene. CDR3 size: 14 residues. Trimming cost V 2 bases and J 0 bases, with 6 bases left between them. Germline lookup yields CDR1 SGHRS and CDR2 YFSETQ. The CDR3 DNA sequence: TGCGCCAGCAGCTTACTGAGCTCTGGAAACACCATATATTTT. Its protein is CASSLLSSGNTIYF.

The chain employs TRBV7-2 and TRBJ1-5, with D uncertain. Per germline, CDR1 SGHTA and CDR2 FQGNSA. The CDR3 loop spans 15 amino acids. V was clipped by 8 bases and J by 0 bases, with 14 bases between them. In DNA, the CDR3 is TGTGCCAGCGACACCTACCCTTATAGCAATCAGCCCCAGCATTTT. This encodes CASDTYPYSNQPQHF.

The J gene is TRBJ1-5, the V gene TRBV7-8; possibly TRBD1 for D (6 bases). Germline V gene data show CDR1 as SGHVS and CDR2 as FQNEAQ. The CDR3 length is 14 residues. The V and J ends lost 1 base and 9 bases respectively, with 13 bases between them. As DNA, the CDR3 is TGTGCCAGCAGCTTAGTGCAGGGGTCGGGGCCCCAGCATTTT. Encoded protein: CASSLVQGSGPQHF.

This rearrangement joins TRBV5-4 to TRBJ1-6, with D perhaps TRBD1 (5 bases). Germline values: CDR1 SGHNT, CDR2 YYREEE (reference sequence). V shed 0 bases and J shed 7 bases, with 11 bases lying between them. There are 15 residues in the CDR3. CDR3 sequence (DNA): TGTGCCAGCAGCTTGGAGGGGCCACTCAATTCACCCCTCCACTTT. Translation: CASSLEGPLNSPLHF.